What follows are 26 T cell receptor beta chains derived from one specimen sequenced in a study of regulatory T cells in long-lasting Graves disease. Indicated time point: newly diagnosed GD, antithyroid drugs for less than 3 months. The TCR library was made from RNA extracted from PBMCs. CDR3 regions were amplified by Arm-PCR using iRepertoire HTBI primers to build TCR beta libraries. MiXCR was run by TCRdb on the multiplex PCR reads, yielding one entry per CDR3 protein. Of fewer than 650,000 distinct CDR3 sequences listed, roughly 15% are singletons. The sample was also linked to a second study, of T cells in Graves' hyperthyroidism and ophthalmopathy.

The sample here was peripheral blood mononuclear cells (PBMCs), taken at new diagnosis, from a patient treated with antithyroid drugs. The source is a woman in her twenties or thirties with Graves disease.

This clonotype was counted only a few times. V and J are TRBV15 and TRBJ2-2; D is unclear. Germline V gene data show CDR1 as LNHNV and CDR2 as YYDKDF (reference sequence). The CDR3 is 14 residues long. V lost 3 bases, J lost 7 bases, and 12 bases lay in between. CDR3 amino acids: CATSRRPVGGELFF. The CDR3 region has the DNA TGTGCCACCAGCAGGCGTCCGGTCGGCGGGGAGCTGTTTTTT.

As for this clonotype: Possible read error: a much larger clone is one base away. V usage is TRBV12-3 or TRBV12-4 and J usage is TRBJ2-7; unclear D gene. The CDR3 consists of 14 residues. CDR3 loop: CASSLEDGPYEQHF. Here the CDR3 DNA reads TGTGCCAGCAGTTTAGAGGACGGACCCTACGAGCAGCACTTC.

This clonotype was seen a handful of times. The gene calls are TRBV6-1 and TRBJ2-1; TRBD2 agrees at 7 bases. The length of the CDR3 is 16 residues. CDR1 is MNHNS and CDR2 is SASEGT in the germline V gene. The V and J ends lost 8 bases and 0 bases, in that order; junction bases with no gene match: 10. The CDR3 coding sequence is TGTGCCAGCGAAGCCCCTGGCGGGGGCTCCTACAATGAGCAGTTCTTC. Its protein is CASEAPGGGSYNEQFF.

In this sample, this clonotype turned up many times. This sequence joins TRBV20-1 and TRBJ2-1; the D call may be TRBD1 or TRBD2 (6 bases each). Germline assignment: CDR1 DFQATT and CDR2 SNEGSKA (reference sequence). V was shortened by 2 bases and J by 8 bases, with 19 bases between the two germline ends. The CDR3 length is 15 residues. CDR3 region: CSARRLEGGRDEQFF. The DNA of the CDR3 is TGCAGTGCTAGACGGTTGGAGGGGGGTAGGGATGAGCAGTTCTTC.

V and J are TRBV20-1 and TRBJ1-5; D gene unclear. Trimming removed 5 bases from V and 0 bases from J, with 8 bases in between. Per the germline V gene, CDR1 is DFQATT and CDR2 is SNEGSKA (reference sequence). The CDR3 has 13 amino acids. CDR3 nucleotide sequence: TGCAGTGCTGGGGAGTATAGCAATCAGCCCCAGCATTTT. It specifies CSAGEYSNQPQHF.

This clonotype was counted at least ten times. This sequence joins TRBV30 and TRBJ1-1, with TRBD1 as a possible D gene (5 bases). V lost 5 bases and J lost 7, with 11 bases in between. Looked up from germline, CDR1 is GTSNPN and CDR2 is SVGIG (reference sequence). The CDR3 has 11 amino acids. The chain's CDR3 is CAWGAGVEAFF. As DNA, the CDR3 is TGTGCCTGGGGGGCCGGGGTTGAAGCTTTCTTT.

Many counts were recorded for this clonotype. The chain carries TRBV7-3 and TRBJ2-1; tentative D call: TRBD2 (6 bases). Per germline, CDR1 SGHTA and CDR2 FQGTGA. Trimming stripped 5 bases from V and 9 bases from J, with 11 bases between. The CDR3 loop spans 12 amino acids. CDR3 loop: CASSITSSEQFF. CDR3 bases: TGTGCCAGCAGCATTACTAGCAGTGAGCAGTTCTTC.

This clonotype was seen a few times. The chain uses TRBV5-1 and TRBJ2-2; weak D call: TRBD2 (7 bases). The length of the CDR3 is 15 residues. Germline CDR1 reads SGHRS; CDR2 reads YFSETQ. Trimming pared 2 bases from V and 6 bases from J, leaving 14 bases between. The chain's CDR3 is CASSFYREGAGELFF. The CDR3 bases are TGCGCCAGCAGCTTCTACAGGGAGGGAGCCGGGGAGCTGTTTTTT. Together with reference TRBV5-1 and TRBJ2-2, the CDR3 gives the full variable domain: KAGVTQTPRYLIKTRGQQVTLSCSPISGHRSVSWYQQTPGQGLQFLFEYFSETQRNKGNFPGRFSGRQFSNSRSEMNVSTLELGDSALYLCASSFYREGAGELFFGEGSRLTVL.

The chain couples TRBV6-1 to TRBJ2-7, with TRBD1 matching over 9 bases. V was clipped by 6 bases and J by 5 bases; unmatched bases: 8. Germline assignment: CDR1 MNHNS and CDR2 SASEGT. The CDR3 is 14 amino acids. CDR3 nucleotides: TGTGCCAGCAGCTCCGGGACAGGGAGCCACGAGCAGTACTTC. Translation: CASSSGTGSHEQYF.

In the case of this clonotype: One end of the junction varies from germline; a read error may be responsible. The genes are TRBV12-3 or TRBV12-4 and TRBJ2-1, with 11 bases that match TRBD1. The CDR3 totals 14 residues. The CDR3 region has the DNA TGTGCCAGTAGAGGAGGGACAGGGGGTTGGGAGCAGCTCTTC. It translates to CASRGGTGGWEQLF.

In its sample, this clonotype was seen a few times. The chain couples TRBV12-3 or TRBV12-4 to TRBJ1-1; D not resolved. The CDR3 spans 14 residues. V dropped 7 bases and J dropped 0 bases, with 12 bases sitting between them. The CDR3 sequence is CASILGTLNTEAFF. The CDR3 nucleotides are TGTGCCAGCATACTGGGTACCCTGAACACTGAAGCTTTCTTT.

This chain uses TRBV5-1 with TRBJ2-3, with D maybe TRBD1 (6 bases). Trimming pared 0 bases from V and 4 bases from J, leaving 12 bases between. The V gene's germline CDR1 is SGHRS and CDR2 YFSETQ. The CDR3 consists of 15 residues. Here the CDR3 reads CASSLALGGADTQYF. CDR3 sequence (DNA): TGCGCCAGCAGCTTGGCGTTAGGGGGAGCAGATACGCAGTATTTT.

This clonotype showed up just a few times. This chain links TRBV28 with TRBJ1-4; 9 nucleotides align to TRBD1. Germline CDR1 MDHEN, CDR2 SYDVKM. The CDR3 loop spans 13 amino acids. V shed 6 bases and J 7 bases; nucleotides not matched to a gene: 3. The CDR3 spells CASRGQGVEKLFF. CDR3 in DNA: TGTGCCAGCAGGGGACAGGGCGTTGAAAAACTGTTTTTT.

This clonotype was seen ten or more times. The chain joins TRBV29-1 to TRBJ2-7, with a weak D call TRBD2 (5 bases). The CDR3 length is 12 residues. Germline CDR1 SQVTM, CDR2 ANQGSEA. The V gene lost 3 bases and the J gene lost 6 bases, with 12 bases spanning the gap. CDR3 DNA sequence: TGCAGCGTTGAGGGTGGAGGCGGCGAGCAGTACTTC. Translating it yields CSVEGGGGEQYF.

Remarks on this clonotype: This is likely a read error, given that the CDR3 carries no conserved phenylalanine or tryptophan at its end. V gene TRBV6-1 combines with J gene TRBJ2-7; no definite D call. CDR1 is MNHNS and CDR2 is SASEGT in the germline V gene. V was trimmed by 7 bases and J by 6 bases, leaving 13 bases between them. The CDR3 is 12 residues long. For the CDR3, the DNA is TGTGCCAGCAAATCCAGTTTTAGCGAGCAGTACTCC. Translated, it gives CASKSSFSEQYS.

This clonotype turned up a few times. The chain uses TRBV6-2 or TRBV6-3 and TRBJ2-1; D ambiguous. The V and J ends lost 6 bases and 8 bases respectively, with 17 bases between them. Germline assignment: CDR1 MNHEY and CDR2 SVGEGT. CDR3 length: 14 residues. The CDR3 reads CASRAVQLRDEQFF. CDR3 DNA: TGTGCCAGCAGGGCGGTACAGCTACGGGATGAGCAGTTCTTC.

The chain joins TRBV6-1 to TRBJ2-5; D call uncertain. From germline, CDR1 is MNHNS and CDR2 SASEGT. V was trimmed by 9 bases and J by 2 bases, leaving 13 bases between them. CDR3 length equals 13 residues. CDR3 loop: CARAGRAQETQYF. DNA of the CDR3: TGTGCCAGAGCAGGTCGGGCGCAAGAGACCCAGTACTTC.

The rearrangement links TRBV3-1 to TRBJ2-7; D not resolved. The CDR3 has 13 amino acids. CDR1 and CDR2 from the germline V gene are LGHDT and YNNKEL (reference sequence). V lost 0 bases, J lost 5 bases, and 8 bases lay in between. CDR3 amino acids: CASSQERWNEQYF. The CDR3 DNA sequence: TGTGCCAGCAGCCAAGAAAGGTGGAACGAGCAGTACTTC.

This clonotype has at least ten counts. The gene calls are TRBV20-1 and TRBJ2-1; possibly TRBD1 for D (5 bases). The V and J ends lost 0 bases and 14 bases respectively, with 23 bases between them. Germline CDR1 is DFQATT and CDR2 is SNEGSKA (reference sequence). This CDR3 has 15 amino acids. This CDR3 reads CSARDRSTDSDQKFF. The CDR3 DNA reads TGCAGTGCTAGAGATAGGTCCACAGACAGTGATCAGAAGTTCTTC.

This chain uses TRBV9 with TRBJ2-1; TRBD2 aligns across 8 bases. This CDR3 has 16 residues. The germline V gene has CDR1 SGDLS and CDR2 YYNGEE. V trimming: 4 bases; J trimming: 8 bases; junction bases outside the gene matches: 14. CDR3 nucleotides: TGTGCCAGCAGCCTCGGCGTGGCGGGAGGCCCTTATGAGCAGTTCTTC. It encodes CASSLGVAGGPYEQFF.

This clonotype has ten or more counts. The V and J genes are TRBV12-3 or TRBV12-4 and TRBJ1-4; possible D gene TRBD1, 6 bases. CDR3 length: 13 residues. Deletions cut 4 bases from V and 5 bases from J, with 8 bases between. CDR3 residues: CASSWTENEKLFF. The DNA of the CDR3 is TGTGCCAGCAGTTGGACAGAAAATGAAAAACTGTTTTTT.

This sequence joins TRBV4-1 and TRBJ2-7; the D gene could be TRBD1 or TRBD2 (5 bases each). There are 15 residues in the CDR3. The germline V and J ends were trimmed by 1 base and 6 bases, with 16 bases remaining between them. The germline CDR1 and CDR2 sequences are MGHRA and YSYEKL. The CDR3 nucleotides are TGCGCCAGCAGCCAAGCTGGGACCTACCCCATCGAGCAGTACTTC. Protein: CASSQAGTYPIEQYF.

This clonotype was counted at least ten times. This chain uses TRBV28 with TRBJ2-5; unclear D gene. CDR1 MDHEN and CDR2 SYDVKM come from the germline V gene. The germline V and J ends were trimmed by 6 bases and 2 bases, with 13 bases remaining between them. The CDR3 spans 14 residues. CDR3 protein: CASSPVARQETQYF. Written as DNA, the CDR3 is TGTGCCAGCAGCCCCGTGGCTAGGCAAGAGACCCAGTACTTC.

To note about this clonotype: With a much larger clone just one base away, this may be a read error. V gene TRBV6-1 combines with J gene TRBJ2-1; D gene ambiguous. Germline CDR1 reads MNHNS; CDR2 reads SASEGT. This CDR3 has 18 amino acids. V was cut by 5 bases and J by 3 bases, with 23 bases left in between. CDR3 sequence (DNA): TGTGCCAGCAGTCCACCCCCGGAGATTCGAATTAACTACAATGAGCAGTTCTTC. This codes for CASSPPPEIRINYNEQFF.

This clonotype was detected once. The rearrangement links TRBV19 to TRBJ1-2; D not resolved. This CDR3 contains 14 residues. The V end was cut by 0 bases, the J end by 4 bases, with 9 bases between. CDR1 and CDR2 (germline): LNHDA, SQIVND (reference sequence). The CDR3 DNA follows: TGTGCCAGTAGTATAGACCCAGGTTCCTATGGCTACACCTTC. It encodes CASSIDPGSYGYTF.

To note about this clonotype: This may arise from a read error, as a much more abundant clone is one base away. The J gene is TRBJ2-3, the V gene TRBV2; weak D call: TRBD2 (5 bases). V gave up 4 bases and J gave up 3 bases, with 14 bases separating them. The CDR3 contains 15 residues. Germline lookup yields CDR1 SNHLY and CDR2 FYNNEI. CDR3 sequence (DNA): TGTGCCAGCAGTGGGTCCAGCGGCTCTACAGATACGCAGTATTTT. Its translation is CASSGSSGSTDTQYF.